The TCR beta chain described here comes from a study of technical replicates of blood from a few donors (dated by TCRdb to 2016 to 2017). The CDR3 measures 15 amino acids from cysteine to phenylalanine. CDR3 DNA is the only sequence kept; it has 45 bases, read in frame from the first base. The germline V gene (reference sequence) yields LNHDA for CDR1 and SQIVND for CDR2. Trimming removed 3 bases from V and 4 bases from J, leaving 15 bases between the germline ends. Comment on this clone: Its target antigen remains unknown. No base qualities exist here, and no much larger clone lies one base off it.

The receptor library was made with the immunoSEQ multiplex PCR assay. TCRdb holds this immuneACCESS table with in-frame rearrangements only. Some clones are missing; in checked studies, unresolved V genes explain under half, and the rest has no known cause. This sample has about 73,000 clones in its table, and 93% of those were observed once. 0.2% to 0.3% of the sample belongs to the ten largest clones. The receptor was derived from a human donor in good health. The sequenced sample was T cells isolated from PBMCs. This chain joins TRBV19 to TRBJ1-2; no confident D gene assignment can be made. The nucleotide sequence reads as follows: TGTGCCAGTAGTATTTTTGGAGGGAAAGGCTATGGCTACACCTTC. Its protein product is CASSIFGGKGYGYTF.